These T cell receptor beta chains were read from a single sample in a study of T cells in Graves' hyperthyroidism and ophthalmopathy. TCRdb analysed the multiplex PCR reads with MiXCR anew, one entry per CDR3 protein. The data show 380,000 or so distinct CDR3 sequences, over 15% seen once. The source material was blood. These receptors originate from a woman under 30 with Graves' hyperthyroidism. Both conserved end residues are part of each CDR3. D genes are given only for firm matches. Size values are once, few and many counts, or a class for expanded clones, and some rows have none.

d_call	v_call	clone_size	j_call	cdr3_nt	cdr3_aa
TRBD1	TRBV20-1	many	TRBJ1-1	TGCAGTGCTGAAAACAGGGGACCTGCTATGAACACTGAAGCTTTCTTT	CSAENRGPAMNTEAFF
.	TRBV2	many	TRBJ2-7	TGTGCCAGCAGTGCCCCAGGGGGGTCGACCTACGAGCAGTACTTC	CASSAPGGSTYEQYF
.	TRBV3-1	.	TRBJ2-2	TGTGCCAGCAGCCAAGGGGGGGCTTCCACCGGGGAGCTGTTTTTT	CASSQGGASTGELFF
.	TRBV28	many	TRBJ1-5	TGTGCCAGCAGTTTATACCCCTACGTTGATCAGCCCCAGCATTTT	CASSLYPYVDQPQHF
.	TRBV19	.	TRBJ2-7	TGTGCCACGCGCTCCGGCGACGAGCAGTACTTC	CATRSGDEQYF
.	TRBV7-2	many	TRBJ1-2	TGTGCCAGCAGCTTAGCAAGAGGGCAGGGACATAGTTCCTATGGCTACACCTTC	CASSLARGQGHSSYGYTF
TRBD1	TRBV11-2	many	TRBJ1-1	TGTGCCACAGGGGGTTTAAGCACTGAAGCTTTCTTT	CATGGLSTEAFF
.	TRBV2	many	TRBJ1-1	TGTGCCAGCAGTGGAGGTTCGATGAACACTGAAGCTTTCTTT	CASSGGSMNTEAFF
TRBD1	TRBV24-1	many	TRBJ1-2	TGTGCCACCAGTGATTTCCCCCGTGACAGGGTGGGAGGTGGCTACACCTTC	CATSDFPRDRVGGGYTF
.	TRBV6-5	many	TRBJ1-2	TGTGCCAGCAGTTACAACAGTAATAACTATGGCTACACCTTC	CASSYNSNNYGYTF
.	TRBV28	many	TRBJ2-7	TGTGCCAGCAGCTCGACTAGTATCCACGAGCAGTACTTC	CASSSTSIHEQYF
.	TRBV6-2/TRBV6-3	.	TRBJ1-5	TGTGCCAGCAGTTACGTTCGTATCGCCTGTGCGCGCAATCAGCCCCAGCATTTT	CASSYVRIACARNQPQHF
.	TRBV3-1	many	TRBJ1-2	TGTGCCAGCAGCCAGATAAACAGCCATGGCTACACCTTC	CASSQINSHGYTF
.	TRBV7-3	many	TRBJ2-2	TGTGCCAGCAGCCCGGGGGTAAACACCGGGGAGCTGTTTTTT	CASSPGVNTGELFF
TRBD1	TRBV4-1	.	TRBJ2-7	TGCGCCAGCAGCCAAGCGGACAGGACCAGCTCCTACGAGCAGTACTTC	CASSQADRTSSYEQYF
.	TRBV4-1	many	TRBJ1-5	TGCGCCAGCAGCCAAGTGATTACGGCTAATCAGCCCCAGCATTTT	CASSQVITANQPQHF
TRBD1	TRBV11-2	.	TRBJ1-5	TGTGCCAGCAGTCGACAGGGATGGGTCAGCAATCAGCCCCAGCATTTT	CASSRQGWVSNQPQHF
.	TRBV12-5	once	TRBJ1-1	TGTGCTAGTGGTTTGGTGGGAACTGAAGCTTTCTTT	CASGLVGTEAFF
.	TRBV7-3	many	TRBJ1-3	TGTGCCAGCAGCCTCGGGCCTCTCACATCTGGAAACACCATATATTTT	CASSLGPLTSGNTIYF
TRBD1	TRBV13	many	TRBJ1-3	TGTGCCAGCAGCCCCGGGACAGGAGGAAACACCATATATTTT	CASSPGTGGNTIYF
.	TRBV12-3/TRBV12-4	many	TRBJ1-1	TGTGCCAGCAGTTTTAGCCCGGCGAACACTGAAGCTTTCTTT	CASSFSPANTEAFF
.	TRBV6-5	many	TRBJ1-5	TGTGCCAGCACAGGAACCTTCAATCAGCCCCAGCATTTT	CASTGTFNQPQHF
.	TRBV7-7	many	TRBJ2-2	TGTGCTAGCAGGCCAGGGTTGGCCACCGGGGAGCTGTTTTTT	CASRPGLATGELFF
.	TRBV7-8	many	TRBJ2-7	TGTGCCAGCAGCAATTGGTGGGACAAGAACTACGAGCAGTACTTC	CASSNWWDKNYEQYF
.	TRBV11-1	few	TRBJ2-7	TGTGCCAGCAGCTGGCGCCAGGCAACACCAGTCTACGAGCAGTACTTC	CASSWRQATPVYEQYF
TRBD1	TRBV19	.	TRBJ2-7	TGTGCCAGTAGTTCAAGACAGGGGTCCTACGAGCAGTACTTC	CASSSRQGSYEQYF
.	TRBV11-1	many	TRBJ1-1	TGTGCCAGCAGTTTGGGGGTTTCTGAAGCTTTCTTT	CASSLGVSEAFF
.	TRBV13	many	TRBJ2-6	TGTGCCAGCAGTGCCACCTGGGGGCCGGGGGCCAACGTCCTGACTTTC	CASSATWGPGANVLTF
.	TRBV28	.	TRBJ2-7	TGTGCCAGCAGTTTCTGGGGCAGGGTTTCCCTCGAGCAGTACTTC	CASSFWGRVSLEQYF
.	TRBV6-5	many	TRBJ2-5	TGTGCCAGCAGTTACTCGCCTGGACAAGAGACCCAGTACTTC	CASSYSPGQETQYF
.	TRBV6-5	many	TRBJ2-2	TGTGCCAGCAGTTACTCGGCTGGGGGGGGGGCAAGGGGGGAGCTGTTTTTT	CASSYSAGGGARGELFF
TRBD1	TRBV10-2	many	TRBJ2-7	TGCGCCAGCAGTGAGGGGACAGGGCTCTCGCAGTACTTC	CASSEGTGLSQYF
TRBD1	TRBV18	.	TRBJ1-2	TGTGCCAGCTCACCTATAGGCCAAGGAGTCGTGGGACAGGGGGCTGGCTACACCTTC	CASSPIGQGVVGQGAGYTF
TRBD1	TRBV7-9	many	TRBJ2-7	TGTGCCAGCAGCAGCCGGGACAGGGGTTATGACGAGCAGTACTTC	CASSSRDRGYDEQYF
.	TRBV7-8	once	TRBJ1-5	TGTGCCAGCAGCTTAGGGGGCTGGTCGGATAGCAATCAGCCCCAGCATTTT	CASSLGGWSDSNQPQHF
.	TRBV5-1	.	TRBJ2-2	TGCGCCAGCAGCCCCCCGCTAGGGGCGAACACCGGGGAGCTGTTTTTT	CASSPPLGANTGELFF
.	TRBV7-9	.	TRBJ1-1	TGTGCCAGCAGGGTCGGGGGGGCGGACACTGAAGCTTTCTTT	CASRVGGADTEAFF
.	TRBV20-1	few	TRBJ2-7	TGCAGTGCTTCTCACTTAATCTGGGGGGAACCCTACGAGCAGTACTTC	CSASHLIWGEPYEQYF
TRBD1	TRBV4-1	few	TRBJ2-7	TGCGCCAGCAGCCAAGAAGGACAGGGAAACGAGCAGTACTTC	CASSQEGQGNEQYF
.	TRBV10-3	many	TRBJ2-4	TGTGCCATCAGTGAGTCGTTGGGTATACCCAAAAACATTCAGTACTTC	CAISESLGIPKNIQYF
TRBD1	TRBV4-1	many	TRBJ1-2	TGCGCCAGCAGCCAAGAGAAGACAGGGGGGAGTCACTATGGCTACACCTTC	CASSQEKTGGSHYGYTF
.	TRBV28	many	TRBJ1-1	TGTGCCAGCAAGGTGATCGGGGCAAAGAGGACTGAAGCTTTCTTT	CASKVIGAKRTEAFF
TRBD2	TRBV12-3/TRBV12-4	many	TRBJ2-5	TGTGCCAGCAGATTAGCGGGGGGGCCTCGGGAGACCCAGTACTTC	CASRLAGGPRETQYF
.	TRBV29-1	.	TRBJ1-1	TGCAGCGTTGAAGATGTGGGGGGCGCCCGGAACACTGAAGCTTTCTTT	CSVEDVGGARNTEAFF
TRBD1	TRBV12-3/TRBV12-4	many	TRBJ1-1	TGTGCCAGCAGGACGTGGGCAGGGGGTTCGAACACTGAAGCTTTCTTT	CASRTWAGGSNTEAFF
.	TRBV6-5	many	TRBJ2-7	TGTGCCAGCACTTCGGGGGACCTCTCGGACGAGCAGTACTTC	CASTSGDLSDEQYF
.	TRBV29-1	few	TRBJ2-7	TGCAGCGTCCCCAGAGACCAGGAAAGATACGAGCAGTACTTC	CSVPRDQERYEQYF
TRBD1	TRBV20-1	many	TRBJ1-6	TGCAGTGCTCGGAACACCGGGACAGCCTTCTATAATTCACCCCTCCACTTT	CSARNTGTAFYNSPLHF
.	TRBV13	many	TRBJ2-5	TGTGCCAGCAGCTCACCCCAAGAGACCCAGTACTTC	CASSSPQETQYF